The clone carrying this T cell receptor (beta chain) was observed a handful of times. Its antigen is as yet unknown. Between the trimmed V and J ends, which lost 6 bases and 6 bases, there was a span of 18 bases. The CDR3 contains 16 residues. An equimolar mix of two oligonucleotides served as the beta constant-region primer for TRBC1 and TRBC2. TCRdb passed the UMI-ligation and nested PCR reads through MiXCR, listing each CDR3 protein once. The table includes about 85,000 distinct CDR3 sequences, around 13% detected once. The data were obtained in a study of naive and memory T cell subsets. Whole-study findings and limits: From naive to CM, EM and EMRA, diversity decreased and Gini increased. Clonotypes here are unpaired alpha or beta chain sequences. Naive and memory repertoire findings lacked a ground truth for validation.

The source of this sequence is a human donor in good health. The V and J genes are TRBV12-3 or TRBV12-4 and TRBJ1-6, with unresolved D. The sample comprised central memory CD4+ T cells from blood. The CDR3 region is CASRPLRAQLNSPLHF. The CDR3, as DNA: TGTGCCAGCAGACCACTGAGGGCTCAACTTAATTCACCCCTCCACTTT.